Ten or more counts support the clone carrying this TCR beta chain. Its antigen remains unidentified. Using RNA transcripts, the TCR beta CDR3 regions were amplified. HTBI primers were employed in first-round RT-PCR, then a second-round multiplex PCR followed. TCRdb re-derived calls from the multiplex PCR reads in MiXCR, one entry per CDR3 protein. Of about 590,000 distinct CDR3 sequences in the sample, 39% were seen once. The sample belongs to a study of Graves' ophthalmopathy and Graves' hyperthyroidism. Whole-study results and caveats: A model built from 13 signatures distinguished ophthalmopathy from stable hyperthyroidism with 87.88% sensitivity and about 81% specificity.

Germline CDR1 is LNHDA and CDR2 is SQIVND (reference sequence). Trimming took off 6 bases at V and 5 bases at J, with 10 bases between the two ends. This CDR3 has 13 amino acids. The genes are TRBV19 and TRBJ2-2; D call uncertain. Source material: peripheral blood or thyroid tissue (not recorded which). The TCR sequence derives from an adult man with Graves' hyperthyroidism. The CDR3 nucleotides are TGTGCCAGTAGAATAACGACTACCGGGGAGCTGTTTTTT. Protein product: CASRITTTGELFF.